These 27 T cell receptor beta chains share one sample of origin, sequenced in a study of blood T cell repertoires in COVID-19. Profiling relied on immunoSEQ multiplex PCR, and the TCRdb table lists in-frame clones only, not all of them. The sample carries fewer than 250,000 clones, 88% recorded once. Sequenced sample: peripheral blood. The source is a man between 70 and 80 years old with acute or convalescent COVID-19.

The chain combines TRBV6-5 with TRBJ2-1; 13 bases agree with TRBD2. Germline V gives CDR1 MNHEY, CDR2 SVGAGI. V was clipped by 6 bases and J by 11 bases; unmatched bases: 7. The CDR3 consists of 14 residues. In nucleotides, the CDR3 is TGTGCCAGCAGGGATGGGACTAGCGGGACTAAGCAGTTCTTC. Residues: CASRDGTSGTKQFF.

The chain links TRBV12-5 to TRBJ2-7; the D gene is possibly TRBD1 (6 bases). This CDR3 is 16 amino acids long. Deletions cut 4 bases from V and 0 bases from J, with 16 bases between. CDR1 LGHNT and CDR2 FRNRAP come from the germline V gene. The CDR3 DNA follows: TGTGCTAGTGGTTCGCAGGCCCTGACAGGCTCCTACGAGCAGTACTTC. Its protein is CASGSQALTGSYEQYF.

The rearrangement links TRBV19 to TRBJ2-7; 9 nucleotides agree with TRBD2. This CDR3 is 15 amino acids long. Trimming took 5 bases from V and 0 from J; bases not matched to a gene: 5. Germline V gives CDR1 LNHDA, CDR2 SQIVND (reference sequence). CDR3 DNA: TGTGCCAGTAGTCCCGATAGCGGGAGCTCCTACGAGCAGTACTTC. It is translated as CASSPDSGSSYEQYF.

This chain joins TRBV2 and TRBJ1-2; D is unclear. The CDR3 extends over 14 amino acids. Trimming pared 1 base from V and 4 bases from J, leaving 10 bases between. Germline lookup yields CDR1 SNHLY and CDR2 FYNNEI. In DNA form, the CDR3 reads TGTGCCAGCAGTGAAGGTGGAGGTTCCTATGGCTACACCTTC. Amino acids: CASSEGGGSYGYTF.

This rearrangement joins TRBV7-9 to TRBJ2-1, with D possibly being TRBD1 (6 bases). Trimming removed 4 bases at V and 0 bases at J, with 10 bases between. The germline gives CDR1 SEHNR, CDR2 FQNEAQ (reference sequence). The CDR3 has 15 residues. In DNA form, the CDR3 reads TGTGCCAGCAGCTACGACAGGAGCTCCTACAATGAGCAGTTCTTC. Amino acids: CASSYDRSSYNEQFF.

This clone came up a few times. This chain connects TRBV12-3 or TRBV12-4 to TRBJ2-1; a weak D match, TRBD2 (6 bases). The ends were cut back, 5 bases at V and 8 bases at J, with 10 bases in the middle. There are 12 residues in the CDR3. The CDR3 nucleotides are TGTGCCAGCAGTGGTACTAGCCATGAGCAGTTCTTC. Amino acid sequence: CASSGTSHEQFF.

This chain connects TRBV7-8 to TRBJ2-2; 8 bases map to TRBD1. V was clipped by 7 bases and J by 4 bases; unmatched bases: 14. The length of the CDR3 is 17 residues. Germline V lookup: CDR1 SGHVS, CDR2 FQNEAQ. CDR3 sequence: CASTLGPGGVSTGELFF. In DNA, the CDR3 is TGTGCCAGCACCCTTGGGCCAGGGGGCGTGAGCACCGGGGAGCTGTTTTTT.

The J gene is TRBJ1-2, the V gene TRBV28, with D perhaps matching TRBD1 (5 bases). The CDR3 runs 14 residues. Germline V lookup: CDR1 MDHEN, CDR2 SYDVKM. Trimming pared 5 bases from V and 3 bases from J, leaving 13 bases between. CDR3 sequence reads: CASSLLGADYGYTF. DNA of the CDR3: TGTGCCAGCAGTCTCCTTGGGGCTGACTATGGCTACACCTTC.

In DNA form, the CDR3 reads TGTGCCAGCAGTGACTCCGCGGGACCTAGGGAGCAGTACTTC. It translates to CASSDSAGPREQYF. The rearrangement uses TRBV25-1 and TRBJ2-7, with a possible D match to TRBD2 (6 bases). CDR1 and CDR2 from the germline V gene are MGHDK and SYGVNS. The V end was cut by 3 bases, the J end by 7 bases, with 16 bases between. The CDR3 covers 14 residues.

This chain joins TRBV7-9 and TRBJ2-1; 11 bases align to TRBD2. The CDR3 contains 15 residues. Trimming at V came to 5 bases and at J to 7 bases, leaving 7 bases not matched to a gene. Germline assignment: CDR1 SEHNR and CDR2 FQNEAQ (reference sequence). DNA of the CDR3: TGTGCCAGCAGCCTGTCGGGACTAGCGGTTAATGAGCAGTTCTTC. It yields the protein CASSLSGLAVNEQFF.

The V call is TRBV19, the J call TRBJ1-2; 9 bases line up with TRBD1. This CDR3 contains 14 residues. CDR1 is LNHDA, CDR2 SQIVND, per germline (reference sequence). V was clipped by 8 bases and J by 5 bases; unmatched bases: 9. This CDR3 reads CASARTGERYGYTF. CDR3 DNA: TGTGCCAGTGCAAGGACAGGGGAAAGGTATGGCTACACCTTC.

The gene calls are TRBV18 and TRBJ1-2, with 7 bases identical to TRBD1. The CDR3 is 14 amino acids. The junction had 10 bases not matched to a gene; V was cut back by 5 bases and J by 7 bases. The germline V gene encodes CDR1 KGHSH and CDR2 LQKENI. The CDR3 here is CASSDNQGVTGYTF. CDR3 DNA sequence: TGTGCCAGCTCAGACAACCAGGGGGTAACTGGCTACACCTTC.

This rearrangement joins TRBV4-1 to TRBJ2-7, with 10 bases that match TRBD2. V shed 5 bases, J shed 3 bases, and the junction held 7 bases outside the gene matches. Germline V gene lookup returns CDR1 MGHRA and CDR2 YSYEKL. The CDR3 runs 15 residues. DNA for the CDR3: TGCGCCAGCAGCTTTCTAGCGGGAGTTCTCTACGAGCAGTACTTC. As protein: CASSFLAGVLYEQYF.

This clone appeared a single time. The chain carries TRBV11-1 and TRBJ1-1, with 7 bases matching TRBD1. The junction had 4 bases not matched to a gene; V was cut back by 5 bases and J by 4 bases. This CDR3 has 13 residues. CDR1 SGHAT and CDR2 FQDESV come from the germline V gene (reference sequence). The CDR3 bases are TGTGCCAGCAGCAATCCAGGGGGCACTGAAGCTTTCTTT. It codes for CASSNPGGTEAFF.

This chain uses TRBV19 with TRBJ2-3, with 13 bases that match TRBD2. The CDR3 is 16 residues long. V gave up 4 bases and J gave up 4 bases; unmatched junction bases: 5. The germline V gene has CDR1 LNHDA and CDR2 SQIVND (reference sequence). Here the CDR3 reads CASSTLAGGPPDTQYF. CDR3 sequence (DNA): TGTGCCAGTAGTACACTAGCGGGAGGGCCTCCAGATACGCAGTATTTT.

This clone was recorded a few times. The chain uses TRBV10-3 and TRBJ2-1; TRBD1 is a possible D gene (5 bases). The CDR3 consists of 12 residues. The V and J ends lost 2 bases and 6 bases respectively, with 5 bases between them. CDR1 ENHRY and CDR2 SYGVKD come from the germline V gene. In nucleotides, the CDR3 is TGTGCCATCAGTGAGGACAGCAATGAGCAGTTCTTC. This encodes CAISEDSNEQFF.

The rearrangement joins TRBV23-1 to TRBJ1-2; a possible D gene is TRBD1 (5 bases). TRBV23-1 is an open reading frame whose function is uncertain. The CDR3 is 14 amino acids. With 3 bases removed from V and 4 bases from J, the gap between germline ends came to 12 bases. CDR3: CASSHWGVGYGYTF. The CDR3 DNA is TGCGCCAGCAGTCACTGGGGGGTCGGCTATGGCTACACCTTC.

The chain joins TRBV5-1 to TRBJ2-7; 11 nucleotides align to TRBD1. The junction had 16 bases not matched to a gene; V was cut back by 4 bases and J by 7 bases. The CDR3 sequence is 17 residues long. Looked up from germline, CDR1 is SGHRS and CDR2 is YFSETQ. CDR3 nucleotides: TGCGCCAGCAGCGTAATGGGCTCGGGACAGGGGGATGGAGAGCAGTACTTC. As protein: CASSVMGSGQGDGEQYF.

The CDR3: CASSPSPTRSYEQYF. The CDR3 DNA reads as TGTGCCAGCAGTCCTTCCCCGACTAGATCCTACGAGCAGTACTTC. The rearrangement joins TRBV6-5 to TRBJ2-7, with D perhaps TRBD2 (6 bases). V was clipped by 5 bases and J by 1 base, with 15 bases between them. The germline V gene encodes CDR1 MNHEY and CDR2 SVGAGI. The CDR3 runs to 15 residues.

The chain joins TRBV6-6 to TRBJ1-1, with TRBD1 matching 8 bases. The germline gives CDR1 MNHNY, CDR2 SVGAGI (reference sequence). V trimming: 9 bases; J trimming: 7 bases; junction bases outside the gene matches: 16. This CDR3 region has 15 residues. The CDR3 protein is CASADRVTRADEAFF. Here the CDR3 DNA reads TGTGCCAGTGCGGACAGGGTTACCCGTGCCGATGAAGCTTTCTTT.

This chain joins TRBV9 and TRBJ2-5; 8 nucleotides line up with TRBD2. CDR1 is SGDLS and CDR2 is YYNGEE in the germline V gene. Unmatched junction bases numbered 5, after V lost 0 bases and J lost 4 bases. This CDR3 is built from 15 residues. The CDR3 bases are TGTGCCAGCAGCGTAGGGAACGGGAGGGGAGAGACCCAGTACTTC. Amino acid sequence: CASSVGNGRGETQYF.

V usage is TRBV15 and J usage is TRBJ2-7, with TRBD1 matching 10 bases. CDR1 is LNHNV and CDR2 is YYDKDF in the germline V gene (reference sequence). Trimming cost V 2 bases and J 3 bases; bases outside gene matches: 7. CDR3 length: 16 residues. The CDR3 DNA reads TGTGCCACCAGCAGAAGTGCCCGGGACAGGGGCTACGAGCAGTACTTC. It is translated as CATSRSARDRGYEQYF.

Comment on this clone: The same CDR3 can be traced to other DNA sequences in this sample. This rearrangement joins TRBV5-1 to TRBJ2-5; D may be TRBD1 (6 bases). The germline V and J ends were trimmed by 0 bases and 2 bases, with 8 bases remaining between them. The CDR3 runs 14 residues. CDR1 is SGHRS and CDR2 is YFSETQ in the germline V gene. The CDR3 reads CASSLGGPQETQYF. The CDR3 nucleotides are TGCGCCAGCAGCTTGGGGGGGCCTCAAGAGACCCAGTACTTC.

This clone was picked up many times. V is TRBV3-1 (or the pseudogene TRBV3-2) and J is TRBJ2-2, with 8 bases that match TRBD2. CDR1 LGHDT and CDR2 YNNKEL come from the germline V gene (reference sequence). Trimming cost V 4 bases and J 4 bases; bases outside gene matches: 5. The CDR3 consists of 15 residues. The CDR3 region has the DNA TGTGCCAGCAGCCGGATAGCGGGGATCACCGGGGAGCTGTTTTTT. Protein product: CASSRIAGITGELFF.

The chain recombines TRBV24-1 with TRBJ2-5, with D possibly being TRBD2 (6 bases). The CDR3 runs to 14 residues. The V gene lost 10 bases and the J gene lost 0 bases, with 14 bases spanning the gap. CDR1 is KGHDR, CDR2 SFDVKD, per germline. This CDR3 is CATRGNSDQETQYF. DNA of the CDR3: TGTGCCACACGGGGGAACTCAGACCAAGAGACCCAGTACTTC.

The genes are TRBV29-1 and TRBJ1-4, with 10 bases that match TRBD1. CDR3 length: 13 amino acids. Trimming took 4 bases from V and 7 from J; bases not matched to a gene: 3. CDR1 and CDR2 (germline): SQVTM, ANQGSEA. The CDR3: CSVGDRGREKLFF. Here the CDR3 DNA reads TGCAGCGTTGGAGACAGGGGGCGTGAAAAACTGTTTTTT.

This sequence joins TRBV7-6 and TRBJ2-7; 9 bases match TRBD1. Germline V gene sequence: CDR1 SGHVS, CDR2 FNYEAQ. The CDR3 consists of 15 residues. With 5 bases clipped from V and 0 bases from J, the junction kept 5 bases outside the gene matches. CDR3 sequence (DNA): TGTGCCAGCAGCCTTCGACAGGGGGGCTCCTACGAGCAGTACTTC. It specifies CASSLRQGGSYEQYF.